The rows below give T cell receptor beta chains drawn from one sample of a study of spatial heterogeneity in lung cancer. TCRdb re-called the 5' RACE reads through MiXCR, storing one row per CDR3 protein. The repertoire holds some 15,000 distinct CDR3 sequences, with 10% to 12% as singletons. The material was PBMCs, obtained at surgery. These receptors originate from a female donor with early-stage non-small cell lung cancer. Both conserved end residues are part of each CDR3. D genes are given only for firm matches. Clone size is given for some rows only: seen once, a few or many times, or a class if the clone is expanded.

d_gene,abundance,j_gene,v_gene,CDR3aa,CDR3nt
-,medium-sized,TRBJ1-1,TRBV7-6,CASSSQANAEAFF,TGTGCCAGCAGCTCACAGGCGAACGCTGAAGCTTTCTTT
-,many,TRBJ2-7,TRBV28,CASSPAGYEQYF,TGTGCCAGCAGCCCGGCTGGTTACGAGCAGTACTTC
TRBD2,medium-sized,TRBJ2-1,TRBV5-6,CASTPSAGGHEQFF,TGTGCCAGCACCCCCTCAGCGGGGGGGCATGAGCAGTTCTTC
TRBD2,many,TRBJ2-1,TRBV11-2,CASSYYSGANNEQFF,TGTGCCAGCAGCTATTATAGCGGGGCTAACAATGAGCAGTTCTTC
TRBD2,many,TRBJ2-7,TRBV7-2,CASSFGTSGAKPYEQYF,TGTGCCAGCAGCTTCGGGACTAGCGGGGCGAAACCCTACGAGCAGTACTTC
-,-,TRBJ1-2,TRBV6-5,CASSPNTGNYGYTF,TGTGCCAGCAGTCCGAATACAGGGAACTATGGCTACACCTTC
TRBD1,many,TRBJ1-2,TRBV29-1,CSGQTGHYGYTF,TGCAGCGGACAGACAGGGCACTATGGCTACACCTTC
TRBD2,few,TRBJ2-7,TRBV12-3/TRBV12-4,CASSLGSGGTYEQYF,TGTGCCAGCAGTTTAGGGTCGGGGGGGACCTACGAGCAGTACTTC
-,few,TRBJ1-3,TRBV12-3/TRBV12-4,CASTTADWGNTIYF,TGTGCCAGCACAACGGCGGACTGGGGAAACACCATATATTTT
-,-,TRBJ1-1,TRBV20-1,CSAKGSDQPENTEAFF,TGCAGTGCTAAAGGGTCCGACCAACCTGAGAACACTGAAGCTTTCTTT
-,-,TRBJ2-3,TRBV10-3,CAIRRGLGDTQYF,TGTGCCATCAGAAGGGGATTGGGAGATACGCAGTATTTT
TRBD1,few,TRBJ2-1,TRBV5-1,CASSSGTGPSPYNEQFF,TGCGCCAGCAGCTCCGGGACAGGTCCGTCTCCCTACAATGAGCAGTTCTTC
-,many,TRBJ1-3,TRBV19,CASSIEEQLYSGNTIYF,TGTGCCAGTAGTATAGAGGAGCAGCTCTACTCTGGAAACACCATATATTTT
-,many,TRBJ2-6,TRBV5-4,CASSLGPNVLTF,TGTGCCAGCAGCTTGGGCCCCAACGTCCTGACTTTC
-,many,TRBJ1-1,TRBV3-1,CASSQVVILGDGAEAFF,TGTGCCAGCAGCCAAGTTGTTATCCTTGGGGACGGTGCTGAAGCTTTCTTT
-,many,TRBJ1-2,TRBV29-1,CSVDVSATVSYGYTF,TGCAGCGTTGACGTCTCGGCCACGGTTAGCTATGGCTACACCTTC
TRBD1,medium-sized,TRBJ2-7,TRBV6-9,CASSYGLQGGSYEQYF,TGTGCCAGCAGTTACGGCCTACAGGGGGGATCCTACGAGCAGTACTTC
-,many,TRBJ1-5,TRBV7-2,CASSARSGSIRHF,TGTGCCAGCAGCGCCCGGTCAGGCTCCATTAGGCATTTT
TRBD2,many,TRBJ2-7,TRBV12-3/TRBV12-4,CASSFAGGINEQYF,TGTGCCAGCAGTTTCGCGGGGGGGATTAACGAGCAGTACTTC
TRBD2,many,TRBJ2-4,TRBV6-6,CASSPSGLAGKNIQYF,TGTGCCAGCAGCCCCTCCGGACTAGCGGGTAAAAACATTCAGTACTTC
TRBD1,many,TRBJ1-4,TRBV28,CASSLPGQGAEKLFF,TGTGCCAGCAGTTTACCGGGACAGGGGGCTGAAAAACTGTTTTTT
-,many,TRBJ1-2,TRBV11-2,CASSSQGTSHGYTF,TGTGCCAGCAGCTCCCAGGGGACTTCTCATGGCTACACCTTC
TRBD1,many,TRBJ2-3,TRBV7-2,CASRYRDSSTDTQYF,TGTGCCAGCAGATACCGGGACAGCTCCACAGATACGCAGTATTTT
-,few,TRBJ2-2,TRBV7-8,CASSRPTNTGELFF,TGTGCCAGCAGCCGTCCGACGAACACCGGGGAGCTGTTTTTT
-,many,TRBJ2-7,TRBV6-1,CASSPRLPSSYEQYF,TGTGCCAGCAGTCCTCGGCTCCCAAGCTCCTACGAGCAGTACTTC
-,many,TRBJ1-5,TRBV10-2,CASREVGATNQPQHF,TGCGCCAGCAGGGAGGTAGGGGCCACCAATCAGCCCCAGCATTTT
TRBD1,many,TRBJ1-5,TRBV15,CATSRGALAGTGAQPQHF,TGTGCCACCAGCAGAGGAGCGCTGGCCGGGACAGGAGCGCAGCCCCAGCATTTT
TRBD1,many,TRBJ2-6,TRBV30,CAWSSTGQVISGANVLTF,TGTGCCTGGAGCTCAACGGGACAGGTTATCTCTGGGGCCAACGTCCTGACTTTC
-,-,TRBJ2-2,TRBV29-1,CSVGKGGNTGELFF,TGCAGCGTTGGAAAGGGGGGGAACACCGGGGAGCTGTTTTTT
TRBD1,-,TRBJ1-1,TRBV4-1,CASSQPTTGKAEAFF,TGCGCCAGCAGCCAACCGACGACAGGGAAGGCTGAAGCTTTCTTT
-,many,TRBJ2-7,TRBV28,CASRKTDTRLRDEQYF,TGTGCCAGCAGAAAGACAGATACTCGACTTAGGGACGAGCAGTACTTC
-,-,TRBJ1-4,TRBV5-1,CASSLQRPPNEKLFF,TGCGCCAGCAGCTTACAGAGACCACCTAATGAAAAACTGTTTTTT
-,few,TRBJ2-3,TRBV29-1,CSVVERGSRPDTQYF,TGCAGCGTTGTAGAGAGGGGTTCCAGGCCAGATACGCAGTATTTT
TRBD1,many,TRBJ1-4,TRBV10-3,CAISESIGGGAEKLFF,TGTGCCATCAGTGAGTCAATAGGAGGGGGCGCGGAAAAACTGTTTTTT
-,medium-sized,TRBJ1-4,TRBV7-9,CASRPTSPGGRDNEKLFF,TGTGCCAGCAGACCCACAAGTCCGGGAGGCAGGGATAATGAAAAACTGTTTTTT
-,-,TRBJ2-1,TRBV16,CASSQESEQFF,TGTGCCAGCAGCCAAGAAAGCGAGCAGTTCTTC
-,-,TRBJ2-1,TRBV6-2/TRBV6-3,CASIYGPRGTGYNEQFF,TGTGCCAGCATTTATGGCCCCCGCGGGACTGGATACAATGAGCAGTTCTTC
TRBD2,many,TRBJ2-1,TRBV20-1,CSAPAQGLAEYNEQFF,TGCAGTGCTCCCGCCCAGGGACTAGCGGAATACAATGAGCAGTTCTTC
-,many,TRBJ2-2,TRBV5-8,CASSLGSGPTGELFF,TGTGCCAGCAGCTTAGGATCCGGGCCCACCGGGGAGCTGTTTTTT
TRBD1,medium-sized,TRBJ1-6,TRBV20-1,CSARGPGQGSSYNSPLHF,TGCAGTGCTAGGGGTCCGGGACAGGGTAGTTCCTATAATTCACCCCTCCACTTT
-,many,TRBJ2-5,TRBV6-6,CASSYSLVLAENQETQYF,TGTGCCAGCAGTTACTCCCTCGTGTTAGCGGAAAACCAAGAGACCCAGTACTTC
TRBD2,-,TRBJ2-7,TRBV20-1,CSARGLAGSYEQYF,TGCAGTGCTAGAGGACTAGCGGGGAGCTACGAGCAGTACTTC
-,many,TRBJ2-7,TRBV25-1,CASSELGTEQYF,TGTGCCAGCAGTGAACTGGGGACCGAGCAGTACTTC
TRBD2,-,TRBJ2-7,TRBV6-1,CASSGLAGRSYEQYF,TGTGCCAGCAGCGGACTAGCGGGGAGGTCCTACGAGCAGTACTTC
-,medium-sized,TRBJ1-2,TRBV27,CASSTMGYGYTF,TGTGCCAGTAGCACCATGGGGTATGGCTACACCTTC
-,many,TRBJ1-3,TRBV12-3/TRBV12-4,CASSLAGGAGNTIYF,TGTGCCAGCAGTTTAGCTGGAGGGGCGGGAAACACCATATATTTT
-,many,TRBJ2-5,TRBV9,CASSYTGKGETQYF,TGTGCCAGCAGCTACACAGGGAAGGGAGAGACCCAGTACTTC
-,many,TRBJ1-4,TRBV5-6,CASSFSPTNEKLFF,TGTGCCAGCAGCTTCAGCCCGACTAATGAAAAACTGTTTTTT
-,few,TRBJ1-2,TRBV29-1,CSVETTIRSYGYTF,TGCAGCGTTGAAACGACAATACGAAGCTATGGCTACACCTTC
TRBD1,many,TRBJ2-7,TRBV28,CASSLTGTVSYEQYF,TGTGCCAGCAGTCTGACCGGGACAGTCTCCTACGAGCAGTACTTC
-,many,TRBJ1-6,TRBV21-1,CASSTLRQVNINSPLHF,TGTGCCAGCAGCACACTCAGACAGGTGAATATCAATTCACCCCTCCACTTT
-,many,TRBJ1-5,TRBV15,CATSDSNQPQHF,TGTGCCACCAGCGATAGCAATCAGCCCCAGCATTTT
-,-,TRBJ2-6,TRBV20-1,CSARGRGRSGANVLTF,TGCAGTGCTAGAGGCAGGGGGAGGTCTGGGGCCAACGTCCTGACTTTC
-,many,TRBJ2-1,TRBV20-1,CSAYPTGRNNEQFF,TGCAGTGCTTATCCCACAGGACGGAACAATGAGCAGTTCTTC